The source of this T cell receptor (beta chain) is a study of OX40 agonist ivuxolimab in advanced cancers. Study information: In three patients, partial responses were observed, one with hepatocellular carcinoma and two with cutaneous melanoma. The study's findings and limits: Normalized T-cell clonal expansion was also low in a subset of nonresponders.

This CDR3 contains 14 residues. Details on this clone: The antigen is undetermined.

Sequencing was performed with immunoSEQ multiplex PCR; in TCRdb, only in-frame clones are kept and a portion is missing. The sample has approximately 94,000 clones, about 92% seen once. Systemic immunosuppression or autoimmune disease history was grounds to exclude patients. The source of this sequence is an adult with an advanced solid tumor such as melanoma, head and neck, liver or kidney cancer. The source was CD4+ or CD8+ T cells sorted from blood, collected in a trial of the OX40 agonist ivuxolimab. The V and J genes are TRBV21-1 and TRBJ1-1; the table's D gene call, TRBD1, was not cross checked with the DNA. TRBV21-1 is tagged as a pseudogene. CDR3 in amino acids: CASSTATDRIQAFF. CDR3 nucleotides: TGTGCCAGCAGCACCGCAACGGACAGGATTCAAGCTTTCTTT.